The 25 T cell receptor beta chains below all came from one sample that was sequenced in a study of T-cell reconstitution after alpha-beta-depleted transplantation in children. Using unique molecular identifiers, the investigators prepared the TCRbeta library. TCRdb re-called the PCR reads through MiXCR, storing one row per CDR3 protein. The sample consists of some 520,000 distinct CDR3 sequences, about 33% of them appearing once. Sample: PBMCs from the stem cell graft donor, taken from the stem cell graft. The source of these receptors is a human donor who donated a stem cell graft to a child with aplastic anemia.

Remarks on this clonotype: The CDR3 end shows no conserved phenylalanine or tryptophan, and so a read error is likely. This chain links TRBV29-1 with TRBJ2-7; D unresolved. The CDR3 is 13 amino acids. V shed 4 bases and J shed 3 bases, with 13 bases lying between them. Germline loops: CDR1 SQVTM, CDR2 ANQGSEA. DNA of the CDR3: TGCAGCGTTGGGGCAGGCGAGATCTACGAGCAGTACATC. This codes for CSVGAGEIYEQYI.

This clonotype has more than one count but fewer than ten. V and J are TRBV6-5 and TRBJ2-1; 9 bases are a match to TRBD2. The CDR3 runs 15 residues. Germline assignment: CDR1 MNHEY and CDR2 SVGAGI. Trimming removed 4 bases from V and 7 bases from J; junction bases left unmatched: 8. The CDR3 DNA is TGTGCCAGCAGTTTGAATAGCGGGAGCGTGAATGAGCAGTTCTTC. This codes for CASSLNSGSVNEQFF.

This clonotype came up a few times. This rearrangement joins TRBV6-2 or TRBV6-3 to TRBJ2-1; 14 bases are a match to TRBD2. Trimming took 2 bases from V and 8 from J; bases not matched to a gene: 11. The CDR3 is 18 amino acids. Germline lookup yields CDR1 MNHEY and CDR2 SVGEGT. This chain's CDR3 is CASSYPTSGRARGDEQFF. The CDR3 region has the DNA TGTGCCAGCAGTTACCCGACTAGCGGGAGGGCCCGGGGTGATGAGCAGTTCTTC.

In DNA, the CDR3 is TGTGCCAGCATTCTGAGTAGTGCTAGCGGTGGCTTGAATGAGCAGTTCTTC. Protein sequence: CASILSSASGGLNEQFF. The rearrangement uses TRBV12-3 or TRBV12-4 and TRBJ2-1; 7 bases map to TRBD2. V shed 7 bases and J 7 bases; nucleotides not matched to a gene: 19. The length of the CDR3 is 17 residues.

This chain connects TRBV6-5 to TRBJ2-7; 11 positions match TRBD2. V lost 0 bases, J lost 5 bases, and 12 bases stayed unmatched. The length of the CDR3 is 18 residues. CDR1 and CDR2 (germline): MNHEY, SVGAGI. CDR3 sequence: CASSYSSPLAGGGHEQYV. As DNA, the CDR3 is TGTGCCAGCAGTTACTCGTCCCCCCTAGCGGGAGGCGGCCACGAGCAGTACGTC.

The chain carries TRBV7-6 and TRBJ1-2, with a weak D call TRBD1 (5 bases). V was cut by 4 bases and J by 2 bases, with 11 bases left in between. Germline V CDR1 and CDR2: SGHVS, FNYEAQ. The CDR3 sequence is 14 residues long. This CDR3 is CASSSRQQNYGYTF. The CDR3 nucleotides are TGTGCCAGCAGCTCCCGACAGCAAAACTATGGCTACACCTTC.

The genes are TRBV28 and TRBJ2-3; D uncertain. Trimming stripped 5 bases from V and 0 bases from J, with 6 bases between. Germline V gives CDR1 MDHEN, CDR2 SYDVKM. The CDR3 runs to 13 residues. The DNA of the CDR3 is TGTGCCAGCAGTCGGGCCAGCACAGATACGCAGTATTTT. As protein: CASSRASTDTQYF.

This clonotype occurred a few times. This chain links TRBV12-3 or TRBV12-4 with TRBJ2-3; the D gene is possibly TRBD2 (5 bases). Trimming pared 5 bases from V and 5 bases from J, leaving 8 bases between. The CDR3 is 12 residues long. CDR3 sequence reads: CASSHTRDTQYF. CDR3 bases: TGTGCCAGCAGTCATACTAGAGATACGCAGTATTTT.

This clonotype was counted only a few times. The chain is built from TRBV5-1 and TRBJ2-7, with 11 positions matching TRBD2. Germline CDR1 is SGHRS and CDR2 is YFSETQ. The V segment lost 7 bases and the J segment 2 bases; nucleotides outside the gene matches: 8. The CDR3 is 15 amino acids. CDR3 nucleotides: TGCGCCAGCGCCGAGCTAGCGGGAGGTGCCTACGAGCAGTACTTC. The encoded protein is CASAELAGGAYEQYF.

This chain joins TRBV6-2 or TRBV6-3 and TRBJ2-7, with 8 bases matching TRBD2. There are 15 residues in the CDR3. Losses at the gene ends were 7 bases for V and 7 bases for J; bases not matched to a gene: 15. Germline V lookup: CDR1 MNHEY, CDR2 SVGEGT. CDR3 loop: CASKDLREGRGEQYF. The CDR3 region has the DNA TGTGCCAGCAAAGACCTCCGGGAGGGCCGGGGAGAGCAGTACTTC.

This chain uses TRBV9 with TRBJ2-5; D may correspond to TRBD1 or TRBD2 (5 bases each). The CDR3 totals 15 residues. CDR1 is SGDLS and CDR2 is YYNGEE in the germline V gene. Trimming shortened V by 0 bases and J by 2 bases, and 11 bases separated the two germline ends. The CDR3 coding sequence is TGTGCCAGCAGCGTAGCTCAGGGAGCACAAGAGACCCAGTACTTC. Translating gives CASSVAQGAQETQYF.

This chain connects TRBV9 to TRBJ1-4, with a weak D call TRBD1 (5 bases). Germline V gives CDR1 SGDLS, CDR2 YYNGEE. The V end was cut by 3 bases, the J end by 0 bases, with 9 bases between. The CDR3 consists of 15 residues. The CDR3 sequence is CASSAGTATNEKLFF. For the CDR3, the DNA is TGTGCCAGCAGCGCCGGGACGGCAACTAATGAAAAACTGTTTTTT.

Details on this clonotype: Germline and junction disagree at one end, which may indicate a read error. The gene calls are TRBV20-1 and TRBJ2-1, with 14 bases that match TRBD2. This CDR3 is built from 16 residues. Germline lookup yields CDR1 DFQATT and CDR2 SNEGSKA (reference sequence). For the CDR3, the DNA is TGCAGTGCTCGAGACCTAGGGACTAGCGGGAGAAATGAGCAGTTCTTC. It encodes CSARDLGTSGRNEQFF.

The chain links TRBV6-1 to TRBJ2-7; D call uncertain. The CDR3 is 16 amino acids. The V gene lost 6 bases and the J gene lost 0 bases, with 18 bases spanning the gap. Germline assignment: CDR1 MNHNS and CDR2 SASEGT. CDR3 region: CASSTSASPLSYEQYV. CDR3 in DNA: TGTGCCAGCAGCACATCGGCGAGTCCGCTCTCCTACGAGCAGTACGTC.

V usage is TRBV7-9 and J usage is TRBJ2-1; 7 bases are shared with TRBD1. The CDR3 sequence is 15 residues long. After removal of 1 base from V and 8 bases from J, the junction contained 8 bases not matched to a gene. The V gene's germline CDR1 is SEHNR and CDR2 FQNEAQ (reference sequence). CDR3 amino acids: CASSLGQGVRDEQFF. In DNA, the CDR3 is TGTGCCAGCAGCTTAGGGCAGGGGGTGAGGGATGAGCAGTTCTTC.

The sample holds a few counts of this clonotype. The V and J genes are TRBV12-3 or TRBV12-4 and TRBJ1-5; 9 nucleotides line up with TRBD1. The CDR3 extends over 15 amino acids. The V segment lost 5 bases and the J segment 3 bases; nucleotides outside the gene matches: 5. In DNA form, the CDR3 reads TGTGCCAGCAGTCCCCGGGACAGGGACAATCAGCCCCAGCATTTT. This sequence encodes CASSPRDRDNQPQHF.

This chain uses TRBV30 with TRBJ1-1; D is unclear. The CDR3 length is 13 residues. Between the trimmed V and J ends, which lost 4 bases and 1 base, there was a span of 10 bases. CDR1 is GTSNPN, CDR2 SVGIG, per germline (reference sequence). CDR3 coding DNA: TGTGCCTGGATAAAGCAGGCGAACACTGAAGCTTTCTTT. Its translation: CAWIKQANTEAFF. Complete variable domain (other parts from reference TRBV30 and TRBJ1-1): SQTIHQWPATLVQPVGSPLSLECTVEGTSNPNLYWYRQAAGRGLQLLFYSVGIGQISSEVPQNLSASRPQDRQFILSSKKLLLSDSGFYLCAWIKQANTEAFFGQGTRLTVV.

The rearrangement joins TRBV7-9 to TRBJ1-1; D call uncertain. Trimming stripped 3 bases from V and 1 base from J, with 6 bases between. The germline V gene encodes CDR1 SEHNR and CDR2 FQNEAQ (reference sequence). The CDR3 has 13 amino acids. The CDR3 coding sequence is TGTGCCAGCAGCTTCTCCAAGAACACTGAAGCTTTCTTT. It specifies CASSFSKNTEAFF.

This chain connects TRBV3-1 to TRBJ2-1, with TRBD2 identical over 9 bases. Germline values: CDR1 LGHDT, CDR2 YNNKEL (reference sequence). The junction had 3 bases not matched to a gene; V was cut back by 1 base and J by 8 bases. There are 14 residues in the CDR3. CDR3 sequence (DNA): TGTGCCAGCAGCCAAGGTCTAGCGGGATATGAGCAGTTCTTC. Amino acid sequence: CASSQGLAGYEQFF.

In its sample, this clonotype was seen a few times. V usage is TRBV5-1 and J usage is TRBJ2-2, with D tentatively TRBD1 (6 bases). Looked up from germline, CDR1 is SGHRS and CDR2 is YFSETQ. V was pared by 2 bases and J by 6 bases, with 14 bases between. The CDR3 contains 15 residues. The CDR3 bases are TGCGCCAGCAGCTTTGACCAGGGGAGCGCCGGGGAGCTGTTTTTT. The encoded protein is CASSFDQGSAGELFF. Drawing the rest from reference TRBV5-1 and TRBJ2-2, the complete variable domain is KAGVTQTPRYLIKTRGQQVTLSCSPISGHRSVSWYQQTPGQGLQFLFEYFSETQRNKGNFPGRFSGRQFSNSRSEMNVSTLELGDSALYLCASSFDQGSAGELFFGEGSRLTVL.

This clonotype was seen a handful of times. The rearrangement links TRBV7-2 to TRBJ2-1; D ambiguous. This CDR3 is 12 amino acids long. CDR1 and CDR2 from the germline V gene are SGHTA and FQGNSA. V was trimmed by 2 bases and J by 9 bases, leaving 8 bases between them. The DNA of the CDR3 is TGTGCCAGCAGCTTAAGTGAACCTGAGCAGTTCTTC. It specifies CASSLSEPEQFF.

This chain uses TRBV4-1 with TRBJ2-2; the D gene is possibly TRBD2 (6 bases). The CDR3 is 17 residues long. The V gene's germline CDR1 is MGHRA and CDR2 YSYEKL. V shed 3 bases and J shed 0 bases, with 14 bases lying between them. As DNA, the CDR3 is TGCGCCAGCAGCCACATGGCGGGGACGGCGAACACCGGGGAGCTGTTTTTT. Its protein is CASSHMAGTANTGELFF.

This clonotype was observed at least ten times. This chain joins TRBV18 and TRBJ2-3, with 9 bases that match TRBD2. The junction had 1 base not matched to a gene; V was cut back by 4 bases and J by 5 bases. The CDR3 is 13 residues long. CDR1 and CDR2 (germline): KGHSH, LQKENI. The CDR3 spells CASSLAGVDTQYF. CDR3 sequence (DNA): TGTGCCAGCTCACTAGCGGGAGTAGATACGCAGTATTTT. Combining the CDR3 with reference TRBV18 and TRBJ2-3 gives the whole variable domain NAGVMQNPRHLVRRRGQEARLRCSPMKGHSHVYWYRQLPEEGLKFMVYLQKENIIDESGMPKERFSAEFPKEGPSILRIQQVVRGDSAAYFCASSLAGVDTQYFGPGTRLTVL.

The chain uses TRBV7-2 and TRBJ2-3; possibly TRBD2 for D (6 bases). The CDR3 is 16 residues long. V lost 2 bases and J lost 4, with 16 bases in between. CDR1 and CDR2 (germline): SGHTA, FQGNSA. The CDR3 nucleotides are TGTGCCAGCAGCTTAAACCCCGGGAGTCGTGCAGATACGCAGTATTTT. Translation gives CASSLNPGSRADTQYF. The whole variable domain, remainder taken from reference TRBV7-2 and TRBJ2-3, is GAGVSQSPSNKVTEKGKDVELRCDPISGHTALYWYRQSLGQGLEFLIYFQGNSAPDKSGLPSDRFSAERTGGSVSTLTIQRTQQEDSAVYLCASSLNPGSRADTQYFGPGTRLTVL.

In its sample, this clonotype was seen a few times. The chain carries TRBV9 and TRBJ2-1; 11 bases map to TRBD2. From germline, CDR1 is SGDLS and CDR2 YYNGEE. This CDR3 comprises 17 residues. After removal of 4 bases from V and 2 bases from J, the junction contained 8 bases not matched to a gene. The CDR3 is CASSLATSGAPYNEQFF. The CDR3 DNA sequence: TGTGCCAGCAGCCTCGCGACTAGCGGGGCTCCCTACAATGAGCAGTTCTTC.